Listed here is a single T cell receptor (beta chain). This table comes from immunoSEQ multiplex PCR, and its TCRdb copy is limited to in-frame clones, with some not included. Of 380,000 or so clones listed, more than 70% are singletons. V lost 4 bases and J lost 2; bases outside the gene matches: 8. CDR3 length: 16 residues. Germline CDR1 and CDR2: SGDLS and YYNGEE. The data derive from a study of blood T cell repertoires in COVID-19. Study as a whole: Both acute and convalescent COVID-19 samples were obtained from the United States, Italy and Spain. Sample material is recorded as cDNA or gDNA derived from T cells, B-cell-depleted T cells, or PBMCs.

The sequence derives from a middle-aged man with acute or convalescent COVID-19. Sequences were obtained from peripheral blood. The chain uses TRBV9 and TRBJ2-3; 9 nucleotides align to TRBD1. CDR3 sequence (DNA): TGTGCCAGCAGCTTCCGGGGACAGGGATACACAGATACGCAGTATTTT. Its protein is CASSFRGQGYTDTQYF.